This T cell receptor beta chain was identified in a study of blood T cell repertoires in COVID-19. Study in general: PBMCs, B-cell-depleted T cells, or T cells were the source of the cDNA or gDNA that made up the material.

Germline trimming cut 6 bases from V and 0 bases from J; bases unmatched to any gene: 6. Germline V lookup: CDR1 MNHEY, CDR2 SMNVEV (reference sequence). The CDR3 runs to 15 residues. Produced via immunoSEQ multiplex PCR; TCRdb's table is partial and in-frame only. The repertoire holds 310,000 or so clones, about 91% seen once, with approximately 9% in the top ten. The genes are TRBV27 and TRBJ1-1, with 8 bases identical to TRBD1. This receptor was identified in a woman in her late teens or twenties who had recovered from COVID-19. The sequencing input was PBMCs or T cells enriched from blood (not recorded which). CDR3 sequence reads: CASRQGAVLNTEAFF. CDR3 in DNA: TGTGCCAGCAGGCAGGGGGCGGTCCTGAACACTGAAGCTTTCTTT.